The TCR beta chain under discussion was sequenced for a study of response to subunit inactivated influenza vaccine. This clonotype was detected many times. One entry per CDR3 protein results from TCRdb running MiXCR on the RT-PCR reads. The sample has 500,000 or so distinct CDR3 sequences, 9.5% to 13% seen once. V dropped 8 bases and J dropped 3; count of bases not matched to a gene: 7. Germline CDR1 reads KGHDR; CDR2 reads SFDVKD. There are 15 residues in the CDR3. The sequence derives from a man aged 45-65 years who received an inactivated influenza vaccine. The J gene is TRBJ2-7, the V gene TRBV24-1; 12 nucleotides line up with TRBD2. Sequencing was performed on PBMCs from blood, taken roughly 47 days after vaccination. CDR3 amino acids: CATIGLAGPRYEQYF. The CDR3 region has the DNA TGTGCCACCATCGGACTAGCGGGGCCCCGCTACGAGCAGTACTTC.